The sequence of this T cell receptor (beta chain) was determined in a study of blood T cell repertoires in COVID-19. This CDR3 is 13 amino acids long. Trimming stripped 5 bases from V and 2 bases from J, with 10 bases between. Assay: immunoSEQ multiplex PCR; the TCRdb copy retains only in-frame clones and omits some. Of a few hundred thousand clones in the sample, 88% were seen once. The J gene is TRBJ2-7, the V gene TRBV12-3 or TRBV12-4; D is undetermined. Sequencing was done on a sample of peripheral blood. The source of this sequence is a human donor in a cohort sampled during active COVID-19. DNA for the CDR3: TGTGCCAGCAGTCCCAGTTTCACCTACGAGCAGTACTTC. Its protein product is CASSPSFTYEQYF.